This paragraph covers one TCR beta chain sequence. Its antigen is not identified. Measured with immunoSEQ multiplex PCR; TCRdb has only the in-frame clones, and not every one. The sample carries 25,000 to 30,000 clones, 74% recorded once. This sample was taken from a study of CD4 T cells in relation to SARS-CoV-2 and coronaviruses. Overall study context: No peptide or an HIV-1 Nef peptide pool served as negative control. General study points: In roughly 65% of donors, memory CD4+ clonotypes crossrecognized SARS-CoV-2 and at least one common cold coronavirus spike.

Germline assignment: CDR1 MNHEY and CDR2 SVGAGI. Trimming pared 6 bases from V and 5 bases from J, leaving 11 bases between. This CDR3 comprises 13 residues. CD4+ T cells from unexposed donors were obtained before the COVID-19 pandemic (2011-2018). The cells were cultured for over eight days before CD4+ T cells were isolated. Unexposed-donor CD4+ T cells were probed with SARS-CoV-2 S/N and four cold-coronavirus spikes, cells permitting. PBMCs were plated at roughly 2.1 million per well in IL-2-containing medium. The clonotype was recovered from a human donor in good health. The J gene is TRBJ1-5, the V gene TRBV6-5; D possibly corresponds to TRBD1 (6 bases). The sample consisted of CD4+ T cells from PBMCs, cultured in vitro. The CDR3 sequence is CASRDSLDQPQHF. The CDR3 region has the DNA TGTGCCAGCAGGGACAGTTTAGATCAGCCCCAGCATTTT.